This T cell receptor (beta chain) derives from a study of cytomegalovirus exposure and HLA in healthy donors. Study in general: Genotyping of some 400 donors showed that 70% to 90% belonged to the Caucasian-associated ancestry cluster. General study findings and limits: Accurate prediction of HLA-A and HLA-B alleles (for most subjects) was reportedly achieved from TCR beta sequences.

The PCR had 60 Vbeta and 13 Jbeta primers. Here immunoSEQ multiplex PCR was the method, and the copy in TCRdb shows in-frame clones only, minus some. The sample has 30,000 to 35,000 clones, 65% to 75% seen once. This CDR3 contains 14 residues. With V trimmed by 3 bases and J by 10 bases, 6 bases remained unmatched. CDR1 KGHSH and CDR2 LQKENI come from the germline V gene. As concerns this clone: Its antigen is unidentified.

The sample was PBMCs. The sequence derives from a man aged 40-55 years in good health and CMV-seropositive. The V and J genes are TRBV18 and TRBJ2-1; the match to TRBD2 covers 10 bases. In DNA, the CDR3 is TGTGCCAGCTCACCCTGGACTAGCGGCAGCGAGCAGTTCTTC. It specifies CASSPWTSGSEQFF.